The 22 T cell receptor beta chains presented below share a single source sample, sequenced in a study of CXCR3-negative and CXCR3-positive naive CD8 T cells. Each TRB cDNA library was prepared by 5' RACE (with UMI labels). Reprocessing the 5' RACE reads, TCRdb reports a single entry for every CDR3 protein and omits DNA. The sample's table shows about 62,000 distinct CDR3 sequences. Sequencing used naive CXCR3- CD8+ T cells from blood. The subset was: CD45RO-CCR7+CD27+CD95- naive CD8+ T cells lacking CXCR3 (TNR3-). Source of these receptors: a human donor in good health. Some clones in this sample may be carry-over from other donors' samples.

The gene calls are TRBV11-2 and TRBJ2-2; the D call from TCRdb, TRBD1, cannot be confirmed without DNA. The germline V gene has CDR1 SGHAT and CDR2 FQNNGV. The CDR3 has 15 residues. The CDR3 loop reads CASSPYIAGTGELFF.

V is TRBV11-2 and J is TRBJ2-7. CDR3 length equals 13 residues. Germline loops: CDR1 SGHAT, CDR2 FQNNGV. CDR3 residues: CASSLGLAYEQYF.

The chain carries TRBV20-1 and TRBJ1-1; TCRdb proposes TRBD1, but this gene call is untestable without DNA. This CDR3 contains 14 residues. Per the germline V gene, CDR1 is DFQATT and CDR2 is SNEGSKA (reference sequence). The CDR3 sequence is CSAPVAGINTEAFF.

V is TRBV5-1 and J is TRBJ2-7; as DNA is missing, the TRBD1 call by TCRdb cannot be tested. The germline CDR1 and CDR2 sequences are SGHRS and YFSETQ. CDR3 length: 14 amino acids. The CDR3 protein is CASSIDSQGYEQYF.

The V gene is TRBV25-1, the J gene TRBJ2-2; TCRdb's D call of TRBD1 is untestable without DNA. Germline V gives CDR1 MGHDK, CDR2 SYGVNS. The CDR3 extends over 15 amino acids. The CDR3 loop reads CASRAGQLGPGELFF.

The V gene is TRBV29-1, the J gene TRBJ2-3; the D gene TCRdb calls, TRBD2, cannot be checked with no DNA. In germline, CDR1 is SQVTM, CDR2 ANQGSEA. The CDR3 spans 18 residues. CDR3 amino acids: CSVEVSGGASPYTDTQYF.

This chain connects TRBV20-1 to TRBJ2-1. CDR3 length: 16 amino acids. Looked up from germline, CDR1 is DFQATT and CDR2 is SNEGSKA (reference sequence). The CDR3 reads CSARDLAELTYNEQFF.

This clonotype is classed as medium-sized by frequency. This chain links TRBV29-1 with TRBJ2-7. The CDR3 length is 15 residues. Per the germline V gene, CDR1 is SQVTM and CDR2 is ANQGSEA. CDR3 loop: CSVELVTERSYEQYF.

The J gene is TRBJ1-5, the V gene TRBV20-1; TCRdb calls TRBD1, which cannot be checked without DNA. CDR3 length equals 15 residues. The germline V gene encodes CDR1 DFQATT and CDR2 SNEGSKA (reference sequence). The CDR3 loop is CSARDSQGDHQPQHF.

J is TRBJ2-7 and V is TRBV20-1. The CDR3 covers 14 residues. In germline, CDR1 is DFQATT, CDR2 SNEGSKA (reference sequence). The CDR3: CSAGFLATPYEQYF.

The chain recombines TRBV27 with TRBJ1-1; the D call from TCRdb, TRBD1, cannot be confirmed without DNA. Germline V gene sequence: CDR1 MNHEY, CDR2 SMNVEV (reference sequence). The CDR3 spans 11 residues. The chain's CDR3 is CASRVGAEAFF.

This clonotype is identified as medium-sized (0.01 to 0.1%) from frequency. CDR3 amino acids: CASSPSGSSYNEQFF. This chain connects TRBV7-3 to TRBJ2-1. The CDR3 loop spans 15 amino acids. Looked up from germline, CDR1 is SGHTA and CDR2 is FQGTGA.

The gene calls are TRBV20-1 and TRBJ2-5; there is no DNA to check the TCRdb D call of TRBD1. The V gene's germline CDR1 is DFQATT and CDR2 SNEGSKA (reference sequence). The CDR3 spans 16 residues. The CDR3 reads CSARDGQGPFQETQYF.

The CDR3 sequence: CASSTPGTGTQYF. The chain employs TRBV7-2 and TRBJ2-3; without DNA, the TCRdb call of TRBD1 cannot be checked. CDR3 length: 13 residues. Germline loops: CDR1 SGHTA, CDR2 FQGNSA.

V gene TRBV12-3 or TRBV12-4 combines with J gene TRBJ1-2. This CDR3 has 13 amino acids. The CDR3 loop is CASSPNPTHGYTF.

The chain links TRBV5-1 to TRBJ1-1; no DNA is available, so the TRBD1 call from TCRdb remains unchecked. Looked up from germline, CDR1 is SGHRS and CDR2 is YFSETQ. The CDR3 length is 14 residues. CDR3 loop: CASSQTGVNTEAFF. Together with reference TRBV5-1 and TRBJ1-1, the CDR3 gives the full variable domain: KAGVTQTPRYLIKTRGQQVTLSCSPISGHRSVSWYQQTPGQGLQFLFEYFSETQRNKGNFPGRFSGRQFSNSRSEMNVSTLELGDSALYLCASSQTGVNTEAFFGQGTRLTVV.

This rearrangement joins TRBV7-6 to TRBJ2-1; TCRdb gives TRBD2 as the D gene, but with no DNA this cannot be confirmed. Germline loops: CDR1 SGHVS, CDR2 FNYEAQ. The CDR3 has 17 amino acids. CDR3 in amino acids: CASSLFLADSSYSEQFF.

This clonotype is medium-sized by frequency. CDR3: CASSQGTGGGHEQYF. The rearrangement links TRBV3-1 to TRBJ2-7; the D call of TRBD1 rests on TCRdb alone, since no DNA is present to check it. The germline V gene has CDR1 LGHDT and CDR2 YNNKEL (reference sequence). The CDR3 has 15 amino acids.

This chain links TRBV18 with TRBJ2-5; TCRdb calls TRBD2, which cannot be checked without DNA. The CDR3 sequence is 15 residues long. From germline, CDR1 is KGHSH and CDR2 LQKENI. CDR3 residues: CASSTTRALGETQYF.

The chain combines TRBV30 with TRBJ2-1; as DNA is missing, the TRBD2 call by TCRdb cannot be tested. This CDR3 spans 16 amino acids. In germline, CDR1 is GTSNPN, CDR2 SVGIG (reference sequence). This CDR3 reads CAWRLGSGGLGNEQFF.

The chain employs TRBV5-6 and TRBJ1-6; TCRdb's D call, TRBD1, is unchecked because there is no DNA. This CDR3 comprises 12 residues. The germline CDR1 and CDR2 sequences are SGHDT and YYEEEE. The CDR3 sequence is CASSFGGTPLHF.

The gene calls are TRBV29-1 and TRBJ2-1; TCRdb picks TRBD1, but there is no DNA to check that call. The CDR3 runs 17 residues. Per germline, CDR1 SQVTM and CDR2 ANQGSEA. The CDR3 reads CSVERARNRVTYNEQFF.